This T cell receptor (beta chain) was profiled in a study of T cells in Graves' hyperthyroidism and ophthalmopathy (dated by TCRdb to between 2018 and 2021). Background on the whole study: Peripheral blood was collected at initial diagnosis, before any treatment. The study also compared thyroid tissue and blood T-cell repertoires from several Graves' hyperthyroidism patients. Once sampling was done, hyperthyroidism patients were given methimazole at a starting dose of 30 mg daily, whereas ophthalmopathy patients were given high-dose intravenous methylprednisolone. A discovery cohort of about a hundred patients, about 43 with Graves' ophthalmopathy and approximately 57 with stable Graves' hyperthyroidism, was used to find distinguishing TCR V-J signatures. Prospective prediction of ophthalmopathy was tested in an independent validation cohort of about 19 hyperthyroidism patients and 17 patients who later progressed to ophthalmopathy. The roughly 100 discovery patients were randomly divided into training and test sets at a 7:3 ratio. The paper reports TCR Vbeta CDR3 sequencing of about 140 peripheral blood samples: approximately 41 ophthalmopathy, roughly 80 hyperthyroidism and around 17 progressor patients.

In the ophthalmopathy patients, disease was moderately to severely active, with a Clinical Activity Score of 3 or more, a NOSPECS grade of 4 or more, and a duration of less than 3 months. Patients with uncontrolled infections, other autoimmune diseases, pregnancy or lactation were excluded. Clinical symptoms, serum thyroxine and TRAb, thyroid ultrasound, and orbital computed tomography formed the basis for the diagnoses. PBMCs were separated from 7.5 to 10 ml of fresh peripheral blood using Ficoll-Paque density gradient centrifugation. Trizol reagent was used to extract total RNA, and RNA quality was then checked on an Agilent 2100 Bioanalyzer. Amplification of TCR beta CDR3 regions was carried out from RNA transcripts. A first-round RT-PCR of the TCR CDR3 used the HTBI primer set with the Qiagen OneStep RT-PCR kit. Libraries were constructed in a second round of multiplex PCR, after which size selection and purification were carried out. Paired-end sequencing of the libraries was performed with 100 bp reads on an Illumina HiSeq2000. Turning to the authors' computational methods: SOAPnuke was used to process the raw data, throwing out any read that contained adapters or uncalled bases, had a mean Phred below 15, or lacked an exact constant-primer or identifier match. High-quality paired reads were merged with COPE v1.2.5, and unique nucleotide sequences were defined as clonotypes. MiTCR v1.1 was used to align the clonotypes against IMGT TRBV, TRBD and TRBJ reference segments. The analysis included only V-J combinations with a frequency above 0.0001, which together covered 98% to 99.2% of the repertoires. The TCS score was defined as F50 (clonal expansion) divided by E x V (chaos), with BLOSUM62-based TCRdist calculated between CDR3 peptides within each V-J. Welch's t-statistics and random forest reduced just over 500 V-J features to around 14, which were used in a naive Bayes classifier (R e1071). TCRdb applied fastp at Q25 and MiXCR to the public reads, then kept only in-frame beta chains. Entries that share a CDR3 protein sequence are merged under the most common genes and DNA. These V and J calls originate from TCRdb's pipeline instead of the authors' own analysis. The sample table shows around 300,000 distinct CDR3 sequences, and roughly 20% are seen once. Clones ranked in the top ten supply around 60% of the sample.

Looking up the germline V gene yields CDR1 SGHNT and CDR2 YENEEA. V was cut back by 5 bases and J by 6 bases, leaving a gap of 10 bases between them. The CDR3, from cysteine to phenylalanine, totals 13 residues. Only the CDR3 region is kept as DNA, spanning 39 bases read in frame from base 1. What the work shows at the level of the full study, not this receptor alone: In validation, the model predicted progression to ophthalmopathy with roughly 66% sensitivity and about 72% specificity, a median of about 6 months before onset. Sample size was not statistically predetermined, and blinding of investigators to group allocation was not performed. In cross-validation, a model built on a 13 V-J signature told ophthalmopathy apart from stable hyperthyroidism with 85% to 90% sensitivity and around 84% specificity, and in testing the same model reached 80%/75%. Most expanded thyroid clonotypes (frequency above 0.001) were also detected in blood, a finding suggesting that blood repertoires may reflect thyroid immune responses.

This clonotype was detected only a few times. Its antigen is still unknown. There are no base qualities to consult, and no much larger clone falls within one base. This chain is built from TRBV11-3 and TRBJ2-2, and TRBD2 may be the D gene, going by 6 matching bases. The TCR comes from a man aged 25 to 40 with Graves' ophthalmopathy. Sequences were obtained from blood. The DNA is TGTGCCAGCAGCAACAGGAGGGCCGGGGAGCTGTTTTTT. Translation gives CASSNRRAGELFF.